This T cell receptor (beta chain) appears in the sequencing data of a study of blood T cell repertoires in COVID-19. Generated by immunoSEQ multiplex PCR, the TCRdb table keeps only in-frame clones and is missing some. Of 300,000 to 400,000 clones listed, around 90% are singletons. Germline-derived CDR1 and CDR2 are MNHEY and SVGAGI. V was pared by 6 bases and J by 6 bases, with 7 bases of the junction left unmatched. This CDR3 is built from 13 residues. This clonotype originated in a man aged 55 to 69 who had recovered from COVID-19. The sequencing sample was made of PBMCs or T cells enriched from blood (not recorded which). The chain has TRBV6-5 and TRBJ1-1; 7 bases are a match to TRBD1. CDR3: CASRTDREAEAFF. CDR3 coding DNA: TGTGCCAGCAGGACTGACAGGGAGGCTGAAGCTTTCTTT.